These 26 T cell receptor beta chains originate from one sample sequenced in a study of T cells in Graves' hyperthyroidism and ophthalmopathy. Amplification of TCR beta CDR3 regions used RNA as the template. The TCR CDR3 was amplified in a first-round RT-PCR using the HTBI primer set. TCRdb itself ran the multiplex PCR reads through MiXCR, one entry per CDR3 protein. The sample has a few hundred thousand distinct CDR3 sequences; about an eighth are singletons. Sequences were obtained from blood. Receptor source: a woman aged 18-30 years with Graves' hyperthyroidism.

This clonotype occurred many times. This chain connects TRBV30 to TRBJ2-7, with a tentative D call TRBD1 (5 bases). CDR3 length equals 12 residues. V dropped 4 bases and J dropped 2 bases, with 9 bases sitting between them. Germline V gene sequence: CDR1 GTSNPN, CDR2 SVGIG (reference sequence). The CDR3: CAWKQGTYEQYF. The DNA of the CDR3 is TGTGCCTGGAAGCAGGGTACCTACGAGCAGTACTTC. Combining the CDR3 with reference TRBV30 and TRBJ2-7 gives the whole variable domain SQTIHQWPATLVQPVGSPLSLECTVEGTSNPNLYWYRQAAGRGLQLLFYSVGIGQISSEVPQNLSASRPQDRQFILSSKKLLLSDSGFYLCAWKQGTYEQYFGPGTRLTVT.

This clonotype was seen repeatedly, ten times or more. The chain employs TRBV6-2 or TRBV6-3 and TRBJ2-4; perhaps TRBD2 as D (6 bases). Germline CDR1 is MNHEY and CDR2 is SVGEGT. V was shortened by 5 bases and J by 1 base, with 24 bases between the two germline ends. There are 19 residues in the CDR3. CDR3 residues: CASSRVAVLPRVAKNIQYF. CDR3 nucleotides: TGTGCCAGCAGTCGGGTAGCGGTCCTCCCTAGGGTCGCCAAAAACATTCAGTACTTC.

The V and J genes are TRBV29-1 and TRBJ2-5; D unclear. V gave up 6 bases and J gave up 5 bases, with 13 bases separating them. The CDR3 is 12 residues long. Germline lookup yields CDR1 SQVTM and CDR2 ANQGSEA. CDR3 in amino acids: CSVVTQSETQYF. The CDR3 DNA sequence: TGCAGCGTCGTCACACAATCCGAGACCCAGTACTTC. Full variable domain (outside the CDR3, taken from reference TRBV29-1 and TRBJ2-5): SAVISQKPSRDICQRGTSLTIQCQVDSQVTMMFWYRQQPGQSLTLIATANQGSEATYESGFVIDKFPISRPNLTFSTLTVSNMSPEDSSIYLCSVVTQSETQYFGPGTRLLVL.

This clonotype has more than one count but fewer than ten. The CDR3 spells CASSRTSQYEQYF. CDR3 sequence (DNA): TGTGCCAGCAGTCGTACTAGTCAATACGAGCAGTACTTC. J is TRBJ2-7 and V is TRBV6-1, with D perhaps matching TRBD2 (5 bases). Germline assignment: CDR1 MNHNS and CDR2 SASEGT. This CDR3 is built from 13 residues. V gave up 5 bases and J gave up 4 bases, with 12 bases separating them.

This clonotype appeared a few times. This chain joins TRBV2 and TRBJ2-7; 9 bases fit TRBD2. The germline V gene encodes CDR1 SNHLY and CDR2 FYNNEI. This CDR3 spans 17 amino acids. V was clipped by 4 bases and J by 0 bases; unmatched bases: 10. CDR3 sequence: CASSVPWLAGTSYEQYF. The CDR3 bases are TGTGCCAGCAGTGTGCCGTGGCTAGCGGGAACCTCCTACGAGCAGTACTTC.

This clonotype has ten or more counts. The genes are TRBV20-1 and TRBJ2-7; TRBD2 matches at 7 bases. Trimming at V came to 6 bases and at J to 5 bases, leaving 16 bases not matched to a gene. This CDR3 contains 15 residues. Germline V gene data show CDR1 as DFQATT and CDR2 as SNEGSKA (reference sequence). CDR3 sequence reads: CSATLGASGLNEQYF. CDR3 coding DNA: TGCAGTGCCACCCTAGGGGCTAGCGGCCTTAACGAGCAGTACTTC.

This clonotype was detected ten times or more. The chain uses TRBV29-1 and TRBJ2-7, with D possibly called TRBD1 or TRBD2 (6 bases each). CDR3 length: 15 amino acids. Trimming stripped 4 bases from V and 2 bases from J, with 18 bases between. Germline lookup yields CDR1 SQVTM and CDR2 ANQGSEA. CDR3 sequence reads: CSVVGGRDSPYEQYF. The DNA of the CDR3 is TGCAGCGTTGTTGGGGGGCGGGATTCACCCTACGAGCAGTACTTC.

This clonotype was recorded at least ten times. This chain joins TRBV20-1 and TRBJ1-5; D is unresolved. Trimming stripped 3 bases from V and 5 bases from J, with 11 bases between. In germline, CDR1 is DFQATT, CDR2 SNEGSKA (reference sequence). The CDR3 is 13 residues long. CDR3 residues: CSASREGDQPQHF. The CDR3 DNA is TGCAGTGCTAGTCGAGAAGGAGATCAGCCCCAGCATTTT.

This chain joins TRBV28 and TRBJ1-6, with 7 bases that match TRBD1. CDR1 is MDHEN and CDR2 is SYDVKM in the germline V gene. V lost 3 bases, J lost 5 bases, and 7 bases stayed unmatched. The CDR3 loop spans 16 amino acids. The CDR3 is CASSFLQGRDNSPLHF. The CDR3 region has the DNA TGTGCCAGCAGTTTCTTACAGGGGAGGGATAATTCACCCCTCCACTTT.

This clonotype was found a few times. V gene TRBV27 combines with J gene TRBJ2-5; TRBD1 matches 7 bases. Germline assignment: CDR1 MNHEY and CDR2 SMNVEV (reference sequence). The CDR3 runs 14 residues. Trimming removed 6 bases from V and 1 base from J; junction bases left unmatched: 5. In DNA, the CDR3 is TGTGCCAGCAGACTCCGACAGGGCCAAGAGACCCAGTACTTC. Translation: CASRLRQGQETQYF.

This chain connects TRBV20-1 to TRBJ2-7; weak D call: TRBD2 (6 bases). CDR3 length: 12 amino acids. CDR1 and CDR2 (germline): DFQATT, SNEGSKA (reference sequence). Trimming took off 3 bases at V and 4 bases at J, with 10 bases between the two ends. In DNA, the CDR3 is TGCAGTGCTAGTCGGAGGGGATACGAGCAGTACTTC. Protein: CSASRRGYEQYF.

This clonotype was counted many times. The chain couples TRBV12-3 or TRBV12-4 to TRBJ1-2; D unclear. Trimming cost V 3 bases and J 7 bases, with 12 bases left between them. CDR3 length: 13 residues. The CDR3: CASSFDSRPGYTF. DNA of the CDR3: TGTGCCAGCAGTTTTGACTCTAGACCTGGCTACACCTTC.

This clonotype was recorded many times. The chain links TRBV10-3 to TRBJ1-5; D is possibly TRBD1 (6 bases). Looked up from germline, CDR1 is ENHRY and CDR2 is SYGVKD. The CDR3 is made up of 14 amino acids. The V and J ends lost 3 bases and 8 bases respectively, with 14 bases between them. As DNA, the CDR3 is TGTGCCATCAGTGACACAGGGCAGATAGAGCCCCAGCATTTT. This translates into CAISDTGQIEPQHF.

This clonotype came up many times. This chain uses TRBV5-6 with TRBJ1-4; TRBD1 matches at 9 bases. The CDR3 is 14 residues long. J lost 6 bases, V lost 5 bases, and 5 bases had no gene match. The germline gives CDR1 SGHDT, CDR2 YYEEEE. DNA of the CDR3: TGTGCCAGCAGGCGGGGACAGGGAGATGAAAAACTGTTTTTT. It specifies CASRRGQGDEKLFF.

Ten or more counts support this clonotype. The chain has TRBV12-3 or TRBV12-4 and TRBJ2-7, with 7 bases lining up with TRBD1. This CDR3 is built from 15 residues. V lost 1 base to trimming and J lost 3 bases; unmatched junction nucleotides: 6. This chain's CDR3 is CASSLVTGQDYEQYF. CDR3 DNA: TGTGCCAGCAGTTTAGTAACTGGACAGGACTACGAGCAGTACTTC.

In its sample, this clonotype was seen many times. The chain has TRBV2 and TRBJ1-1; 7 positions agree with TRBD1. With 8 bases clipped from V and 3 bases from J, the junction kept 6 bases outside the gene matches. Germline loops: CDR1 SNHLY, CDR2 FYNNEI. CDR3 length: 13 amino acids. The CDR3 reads CASWAGGDTEAFF. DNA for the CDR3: TGTGCCAGCTGGGCAGGGGGGGACACTGAAGCTTTCTTT.

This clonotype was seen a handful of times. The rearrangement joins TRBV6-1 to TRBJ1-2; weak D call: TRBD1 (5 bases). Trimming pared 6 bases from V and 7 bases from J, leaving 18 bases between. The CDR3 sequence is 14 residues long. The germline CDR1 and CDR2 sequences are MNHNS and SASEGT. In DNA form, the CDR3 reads TGTGCCAGCAGCCCCCCAGGACAAGATCGTGGCTACACCTTC. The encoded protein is CASSPPGQDRGYTF.

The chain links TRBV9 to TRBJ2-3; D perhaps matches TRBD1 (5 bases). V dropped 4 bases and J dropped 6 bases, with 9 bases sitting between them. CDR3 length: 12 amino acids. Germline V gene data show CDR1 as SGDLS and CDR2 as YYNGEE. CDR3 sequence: CASSQRGDTQYF. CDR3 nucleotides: TGTGCCAGCAGCCAAAGGGGCGATACGCAGTATTTT.

The CDR3 DNA is TGTGCCAGTAGTAGCGAGGGGGCGAGGAAGCAGTATTTT. As protein: CASSSEGARKQYF. This chain links TRBV19 with TRBJ2-3; TRBD1 matches 7 bases. The CDR3 is 13 amino acids. Germline V gives CDR1 LNHDA, CDR2 SQIVND (reference sequence). V lost 4 bases to trimming and J lost 11 bases; unmatched junction nucleotides: 9.

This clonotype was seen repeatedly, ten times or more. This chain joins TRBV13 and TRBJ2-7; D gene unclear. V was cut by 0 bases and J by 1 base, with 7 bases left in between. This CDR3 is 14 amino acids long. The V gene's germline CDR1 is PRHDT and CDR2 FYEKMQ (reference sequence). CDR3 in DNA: TGTGCCAGCAGCTTAGGGTCTCTATCCTACGAGCAGTACTTC. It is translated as CASSLGSLSYEQYF.

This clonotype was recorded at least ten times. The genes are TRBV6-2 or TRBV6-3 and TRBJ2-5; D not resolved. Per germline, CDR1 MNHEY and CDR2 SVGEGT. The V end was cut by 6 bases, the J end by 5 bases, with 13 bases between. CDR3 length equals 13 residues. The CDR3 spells CASSPSETETQYF. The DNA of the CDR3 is TGTGCCAGCAGCCCCTCCGAGACGGAGACCCAGTACTTC.

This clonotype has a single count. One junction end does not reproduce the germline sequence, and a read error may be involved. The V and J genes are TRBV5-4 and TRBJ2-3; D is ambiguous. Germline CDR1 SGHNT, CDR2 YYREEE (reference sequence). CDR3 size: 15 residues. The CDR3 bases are TGCGCCAGCAGCCAAGATGCTAGGGCGGCAGATACGCAGTATTTT. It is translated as CASSQDARAADTQYF.

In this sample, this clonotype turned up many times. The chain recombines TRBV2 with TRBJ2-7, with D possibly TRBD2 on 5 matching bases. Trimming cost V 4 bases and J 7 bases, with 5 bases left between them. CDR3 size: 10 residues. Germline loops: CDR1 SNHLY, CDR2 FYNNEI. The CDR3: CASSGEEQYF. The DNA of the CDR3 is TGTGCCAGCAGTGGGGAGGAGCAGTACTTC.

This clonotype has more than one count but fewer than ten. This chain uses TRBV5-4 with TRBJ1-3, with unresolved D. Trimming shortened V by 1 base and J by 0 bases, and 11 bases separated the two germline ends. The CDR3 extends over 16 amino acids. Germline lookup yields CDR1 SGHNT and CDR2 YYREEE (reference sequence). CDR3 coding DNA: TGTGCCAGCAGCTTGTATGGCCAGCTCTCTGGAAACACCATATATTTT. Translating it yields CASSLYGQLSGNTIYF.

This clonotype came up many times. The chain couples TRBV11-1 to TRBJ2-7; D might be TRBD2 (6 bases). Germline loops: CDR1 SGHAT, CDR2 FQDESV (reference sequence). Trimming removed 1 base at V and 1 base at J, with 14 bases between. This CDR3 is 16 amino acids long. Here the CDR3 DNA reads TGTGCCAGCAGCTTAGAGCGGGCGGGAAAATCCTACGAGCAGTACTTC. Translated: CASSLERAGKSYEQYF.

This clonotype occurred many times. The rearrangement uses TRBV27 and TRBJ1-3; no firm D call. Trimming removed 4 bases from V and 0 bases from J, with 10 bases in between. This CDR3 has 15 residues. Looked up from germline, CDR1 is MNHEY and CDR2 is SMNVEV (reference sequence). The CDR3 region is CASSSTPSSGNTIYF. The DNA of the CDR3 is TGTGCCAGCAGTTCGACTCCAAGCTCTGGAAACACCATATATTTT.